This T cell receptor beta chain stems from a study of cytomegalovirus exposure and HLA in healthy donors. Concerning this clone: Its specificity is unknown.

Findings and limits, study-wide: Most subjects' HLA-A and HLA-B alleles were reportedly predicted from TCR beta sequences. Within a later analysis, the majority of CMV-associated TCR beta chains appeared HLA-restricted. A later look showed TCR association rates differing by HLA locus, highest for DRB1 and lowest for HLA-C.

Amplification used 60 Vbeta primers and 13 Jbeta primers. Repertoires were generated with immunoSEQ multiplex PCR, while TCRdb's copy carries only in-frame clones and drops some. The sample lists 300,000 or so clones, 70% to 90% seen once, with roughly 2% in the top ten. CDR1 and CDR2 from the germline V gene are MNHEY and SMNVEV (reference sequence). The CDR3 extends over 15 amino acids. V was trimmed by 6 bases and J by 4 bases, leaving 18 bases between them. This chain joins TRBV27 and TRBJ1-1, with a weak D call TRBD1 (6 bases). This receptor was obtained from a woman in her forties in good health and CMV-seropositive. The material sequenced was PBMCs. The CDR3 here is CASSDVGGFGTEAFF. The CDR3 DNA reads TGTGCCAGCAGCGATGTAGGGGGTTTTGGCACTGAAGCTTTCTTT.